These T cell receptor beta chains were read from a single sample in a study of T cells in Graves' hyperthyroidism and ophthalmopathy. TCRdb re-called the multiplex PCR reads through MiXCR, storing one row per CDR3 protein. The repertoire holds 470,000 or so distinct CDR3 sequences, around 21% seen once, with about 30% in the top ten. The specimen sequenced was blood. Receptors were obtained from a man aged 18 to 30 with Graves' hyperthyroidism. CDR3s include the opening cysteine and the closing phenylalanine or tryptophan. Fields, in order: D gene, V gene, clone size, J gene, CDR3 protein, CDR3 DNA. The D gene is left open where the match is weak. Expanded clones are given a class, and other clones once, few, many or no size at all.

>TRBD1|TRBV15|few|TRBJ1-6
CATSGDSRPLHF
TGTGCCACCAGCGGGGACAGCCGCCCCCTCCACTTT
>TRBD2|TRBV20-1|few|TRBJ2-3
CSARATSGGVTDTQYF
TGCAGTGCTAGAGCGACTAGCGGGGGAGTCACAGATACGCAGTATTTT
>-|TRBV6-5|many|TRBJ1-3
CASSYRGLTGNTIYF
TGTGCCAGCAGTTACAGGGGACTCACTGGAAACACCATATATTTT
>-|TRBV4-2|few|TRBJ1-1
CASSQGDTESFF
TGTGCCAGCAGCCAGGGGGACACTGAATCTTTCTTT
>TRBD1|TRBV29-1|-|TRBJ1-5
CISNRGRQPQHF
TGCATCTCAAACAGGGGGCGGCAGCCCCAGCATTTT
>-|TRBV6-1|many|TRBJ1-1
CASSEMWGNTEAFF
TGTGCCAGCAGTGAGATGTGGGGAAACACTGAAGCTTTCTTT
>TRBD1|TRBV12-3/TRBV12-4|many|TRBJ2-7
CASSSTGGHEQYF
TGTGCCAGCAGTTCGACAGGGGGCCACGAGCAGTACTTC
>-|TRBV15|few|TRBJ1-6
CATSQGSSYNSPLHF
TGTGCCACCAGTCAGGGGAGCTCCTATAATTCACCCCTCCACTTT
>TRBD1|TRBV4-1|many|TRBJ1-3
CASSQEGRGLDTIYF
TGCGCCAGCAGCCAAGAGGGCAGGGGGCTGGACACCATATATTTT
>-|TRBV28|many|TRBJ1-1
CASKIQGREAFF
TGTGCCAGCAAGATCCAGGGCAGGGAAGCTTTCTTT
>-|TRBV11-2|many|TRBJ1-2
CASSLDNWAGVNGYTF
TGTGCCAGCAGCTTAGATAATTGGGCAGGGGTGAATGGCTACACCTTC
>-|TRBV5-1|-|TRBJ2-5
CASSLRDSKETQYF
TGCGCCAGCAGCTTGAGGGACTCCAAAGAGACCCAGTACTTC
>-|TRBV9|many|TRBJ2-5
CASSFPRGATQETQYF
TGTGCCAGCAGCTTCCCCCGGGGGGCCACCCAAGAGACCCAGTACTTC
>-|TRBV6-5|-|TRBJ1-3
CASSYSWGRRSGNTIYF
TGTGCCAGCAGTTACTCTTGGGGACGGCGCAGTGGAAACACCATATATTTT
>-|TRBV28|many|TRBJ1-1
CAILQGSGNTEAFF
TGTGCCATACTTCAGGGGTCCGGGAACACTGAAGCTTTCTTT
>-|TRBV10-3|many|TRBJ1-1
CAIRPYRDKGTEAFF
TGTGCCATCAGACCCTACCGGGACAAAGGCACTGAAGCTTTCTTT
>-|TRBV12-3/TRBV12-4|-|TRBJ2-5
CASSLETQETQYF
TGTGCCAGCAGTTTGGAGACCCAAGAGACCCAGTACTTC
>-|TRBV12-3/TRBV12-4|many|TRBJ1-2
CASKPGPRSDGYTF
TGTGCCAGCAAACCCGGGCCTCGGAGCGATGGCTACACCTTC
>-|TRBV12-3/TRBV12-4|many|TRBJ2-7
CASSDSSYEQYF
TGTGCCAGCAGTGACAGTTCCTACGAGCAGTACTTC
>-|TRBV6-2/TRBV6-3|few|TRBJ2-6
CASSSRGSGANVLTF
TGTGCCAGCAGTTCCAGAGGGTCTGGGGCCAACGTCCTGACTTTC
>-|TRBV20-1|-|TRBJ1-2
CSASTDYYGYTF
TGCAGTGCGTCTACAGATTACTATGGCTACACCTTC
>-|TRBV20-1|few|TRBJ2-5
CSAISIIGETQYF
TGCAGCGCCATAAGTATCATCGGGGAGACCCAGTACTTC
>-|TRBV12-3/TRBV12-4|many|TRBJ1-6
CASSLVQTNSPLHF
TGTGCCAGCAGTTTAGTACAGACCAATTCACCCCTCCACTTT
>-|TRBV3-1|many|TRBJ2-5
CASSQRPGRQGETQYF
TGTGCCAGCAGCCAAAGGCCGGGGAGGCAGGGCGAGACCCAGTACTTC
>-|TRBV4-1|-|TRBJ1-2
CASSQDRAGDGGYTF
TGCGCCAGCAGCCAAGATCGGGCGGGGGACGGTGGCTACACCTTC
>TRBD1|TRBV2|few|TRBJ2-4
CASSEDRGLPKNIKYF
TGTGCCAGCAGTGAGGACAGGGGCTTACCCAAAAACATTAAGTACTTC
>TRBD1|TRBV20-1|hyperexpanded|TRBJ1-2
CSAIRQGVGGYTF
TGCAGTGCTATAAGGCAGGGGGTGGGCGGCTACACCTTC
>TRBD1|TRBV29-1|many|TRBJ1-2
CSGGDRIYGYTF
TGCAGCGGGGGGGACAGAATCTATGGCTACACCTTC
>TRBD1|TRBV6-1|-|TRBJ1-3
CASRGQGAGGNTIYF
TGTGCCAGCAGGGGACAGGGGGCAGGAGGAAACACCATATATTTT
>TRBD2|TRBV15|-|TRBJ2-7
CATSRQTSAADEQYF
TGTGCCACCAGCAGACAAACTAGCGCCGCGGACGAGCAGTACTTC
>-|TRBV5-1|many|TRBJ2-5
CASSLAAGQGAKTQYF
TGCGCCAGCAGCTTGGCCGCAGGGCAGGGTGCGAAGACCCAGTACTTC
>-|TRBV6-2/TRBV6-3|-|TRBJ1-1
CATFRLNTEAFF
TGTGCCACATTCCGATTGAACACTGAAGCTTTCTTT
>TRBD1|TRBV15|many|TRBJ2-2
CATSGDRAAGELFF
TGTGCCACCAGCGGGGACAGGGCTGCGGGGGAGCTGTTTTTT
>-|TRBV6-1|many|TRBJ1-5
CASHRDSNQPQHF
TGTGCCAGCCACAGGGATAGCAATCAGCCCCAGCATTTT
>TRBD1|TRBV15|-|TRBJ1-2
CATSKDREWNGYTF
TGTGCCACCAGCAAGGACAGGGAATGGAATGGCTACACCTTC
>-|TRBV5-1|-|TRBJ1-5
CASSPTGPPYQPQHF
TGCGCCAGCAGCCCTACAGGGCCCCCCTATCAGCCCCAGCATTTT
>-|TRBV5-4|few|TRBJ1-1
CASSYGTAGPMLNTEAFF
TGTGCCAGCAGCTACGGGACGGCCGGCCCGATGTTGAACACTGAAGCTTTCTTT
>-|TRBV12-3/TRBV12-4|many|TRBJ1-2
CASTLNPQGKDGYTF
TGTGCCAGCACGTTGAATCCGCAGGGTAAAGATGGCTACACCTTC
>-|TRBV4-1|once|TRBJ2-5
CASSPTGTGGEAQYF
TGCGCCAGCAGCCCAACCGGGACTGGGGGTGAGGCCCAGTACTTC
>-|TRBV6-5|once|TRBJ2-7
CASSYSRDASYEQYF
TGTGCCAGCAGTTACTCCAGGGATGCCTCCTACGAGCAGTACTTC
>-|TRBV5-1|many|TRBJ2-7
CASSEAGPTYEQYF
TGCGCCAGCAGTGAGGCAGGGCCAACCTACGAGCAGTACTTC
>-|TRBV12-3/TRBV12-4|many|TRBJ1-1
CASSRPTDTEAFF
TGTGCCAGCAGTCGCCCCACCGACACTGAAGCTTTCTTT
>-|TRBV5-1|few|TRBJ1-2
CASSLIEDTGGYTF
TGCGCCAGCAGCTTGATAGAGGATACAGGCGGCTACACCTTC
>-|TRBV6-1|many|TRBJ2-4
CASSRNQRWDIQYF
TGTGCCAGCAGTAGAAATCAGCGGTGGGACATTCAGTACTTC
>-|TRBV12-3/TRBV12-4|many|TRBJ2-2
CASSLTPGHYTGELFF
TGTGCCAGCAGTTTAACTCCGGGACACTACACCGGGGAGCTGTTTTTT
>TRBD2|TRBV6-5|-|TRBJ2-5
CASSYSASGGGETQYF
TGTGCCAGCAGTTACTCGGCTAGCGGGGGGGGCGAGACCCAGTACTTC
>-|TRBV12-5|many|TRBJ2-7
CASGRGGSEQYF
TGTGCTAGTGGGCGTGGGGGCTCGGAGCAGTACTTC
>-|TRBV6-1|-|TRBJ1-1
CASGRGARNTEAFF
TGTGCCAGCGGGCGGGGGGCGAGAAACACTGAAGCTTTCTTT
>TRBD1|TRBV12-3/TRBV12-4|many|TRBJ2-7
CASSPRTGGSYEQYF
TGTGCCAGCAGCCCACGGACAGGGGGCTCCTACGAGCAGTACTTC
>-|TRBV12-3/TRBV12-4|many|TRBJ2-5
CASSLQGPETQYF
TGTGCCAGCAGCTTACAGGGACCAGAGACCCAGTACTTC